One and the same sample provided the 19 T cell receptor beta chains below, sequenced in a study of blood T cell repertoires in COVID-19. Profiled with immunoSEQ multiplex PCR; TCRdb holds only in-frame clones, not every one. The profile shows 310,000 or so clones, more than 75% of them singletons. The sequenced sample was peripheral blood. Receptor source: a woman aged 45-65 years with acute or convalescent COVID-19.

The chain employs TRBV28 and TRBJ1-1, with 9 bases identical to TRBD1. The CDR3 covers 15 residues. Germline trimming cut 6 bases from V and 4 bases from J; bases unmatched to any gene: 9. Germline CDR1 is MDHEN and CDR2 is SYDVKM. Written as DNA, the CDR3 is TGTGCCAGCAGCATTGGGGACAGGGAAGGCACTGAAGCTTTCTTT. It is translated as CASSIGDREGTEAFF.

The CDR3 here is CASSQGGEQYF. The CDR3 DNA reads as TGTGCCAGCAGCCAGGGAGGGGAGCAGTACTTC. This sequence joins TRBV7-7 and TRBJ2-7, with TRBD2 identical over 7 bases. With 5 bases clipped from V and 7 bases from J, the junction kept 2 bases outside the gene matches. The CDR3 runs 11 residues. Germline assignment: CDR1 SSHAT and CDR2 FNYEAQ (reference sequence).

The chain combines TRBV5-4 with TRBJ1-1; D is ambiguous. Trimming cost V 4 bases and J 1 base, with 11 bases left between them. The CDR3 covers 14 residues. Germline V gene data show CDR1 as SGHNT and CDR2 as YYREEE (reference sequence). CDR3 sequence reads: CASSLGAANTEAFF. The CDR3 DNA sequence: TGTGCCAGCAGCCTGGGTGCGGCGAACACTGAAGCTTTCTTT.

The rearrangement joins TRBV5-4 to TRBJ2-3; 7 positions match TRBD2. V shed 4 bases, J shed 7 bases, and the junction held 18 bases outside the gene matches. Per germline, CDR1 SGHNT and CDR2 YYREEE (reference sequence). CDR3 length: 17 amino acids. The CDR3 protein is CASSPTGISGIRYTQYF. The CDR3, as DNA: TGTGCCAGCAGCCCGACGGGGATAAGCGGGATTAGGTATACGCAGTATTTT. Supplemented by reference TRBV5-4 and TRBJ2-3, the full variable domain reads ETGVTQSPTHLIKTRGQQVTLRCSSQSGHNTVSWYQQALGQGPQFIFQYYREEENGRGNFPPRFSGLQFPNYSSELNVNALELDDSALYLCASSPTGISGIRYTQYFGPGTRLTVL.

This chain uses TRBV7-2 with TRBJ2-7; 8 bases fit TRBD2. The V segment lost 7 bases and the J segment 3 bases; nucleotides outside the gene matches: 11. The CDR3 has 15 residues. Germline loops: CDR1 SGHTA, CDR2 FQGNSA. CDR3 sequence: CASTLSGGSSYEQYF. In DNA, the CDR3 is TGTGCCAGCACCCTAAGCGGGGGTAGCAGCTACGAGCAGTACTTC.

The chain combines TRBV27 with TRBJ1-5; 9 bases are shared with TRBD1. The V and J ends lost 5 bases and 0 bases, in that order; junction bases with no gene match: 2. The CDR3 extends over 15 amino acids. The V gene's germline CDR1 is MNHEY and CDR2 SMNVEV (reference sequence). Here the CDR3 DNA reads TGTGCCAGCAGTGTGGACAGGGGTAGCAATCAGCCCCAGCATTTT. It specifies CASSVDRGSNQPQHF.

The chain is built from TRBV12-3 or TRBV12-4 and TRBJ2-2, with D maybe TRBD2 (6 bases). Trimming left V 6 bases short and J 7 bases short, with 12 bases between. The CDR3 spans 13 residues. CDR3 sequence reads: CASSSISGGELFF. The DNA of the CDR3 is TGTGCCAGCAGCTCCATTAGCGGCGGGGAGCTGTTTTTT.

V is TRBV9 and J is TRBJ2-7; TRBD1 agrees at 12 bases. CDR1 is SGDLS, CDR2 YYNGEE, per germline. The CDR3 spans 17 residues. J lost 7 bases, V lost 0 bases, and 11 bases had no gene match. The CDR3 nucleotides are TGTGCCAGCAGCGTAGGGGATGGGACAGGGGGCTGGGATGAGCAGTACTTC. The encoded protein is CASSVGDGTGGWDEQYF.

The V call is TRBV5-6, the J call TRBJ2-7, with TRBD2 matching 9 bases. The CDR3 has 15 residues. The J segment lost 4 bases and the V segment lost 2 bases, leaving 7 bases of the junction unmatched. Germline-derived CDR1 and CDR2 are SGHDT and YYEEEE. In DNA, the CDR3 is TGTGCCAGCAGCTTTGATCTAGCGGGAACGTACGAGCAGTACTTC. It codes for CASSFDLAGTYEQYF.

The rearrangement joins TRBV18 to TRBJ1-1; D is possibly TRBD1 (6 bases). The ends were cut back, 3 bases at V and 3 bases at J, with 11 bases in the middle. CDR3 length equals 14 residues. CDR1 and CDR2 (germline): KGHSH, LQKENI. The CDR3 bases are TGTGCCAGCTCACCCGTAGAGGGGGACACTGAAGCTTTCTTT. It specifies CASSPVEGDTEAFF.

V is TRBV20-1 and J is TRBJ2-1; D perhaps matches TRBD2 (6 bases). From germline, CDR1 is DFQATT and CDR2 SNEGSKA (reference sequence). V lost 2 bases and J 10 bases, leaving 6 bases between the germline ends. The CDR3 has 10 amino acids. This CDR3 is CSARLAEQFF. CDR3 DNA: TGCAGTGCTAGACTAGCGGAGCAGTTCTTC.

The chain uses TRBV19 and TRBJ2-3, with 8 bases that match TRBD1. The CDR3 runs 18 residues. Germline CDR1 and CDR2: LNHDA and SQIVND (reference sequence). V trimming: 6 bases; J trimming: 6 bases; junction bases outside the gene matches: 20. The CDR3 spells CASSPQGASDIGVDTQYF. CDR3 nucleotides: TGTGCCAGTAGCCCCCAGGGGGCTTCGGATATCGGGGTTGATACGCAGTATTTT.

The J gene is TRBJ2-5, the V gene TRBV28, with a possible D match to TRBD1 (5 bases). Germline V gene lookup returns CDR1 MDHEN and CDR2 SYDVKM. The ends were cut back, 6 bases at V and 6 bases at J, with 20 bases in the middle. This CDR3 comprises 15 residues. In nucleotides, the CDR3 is TGTGCCAGCAGACCCGGTAGGGGTCGGGTTCAGACCCAGTACTTC. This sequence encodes CASRPGRGRVQTQYF.

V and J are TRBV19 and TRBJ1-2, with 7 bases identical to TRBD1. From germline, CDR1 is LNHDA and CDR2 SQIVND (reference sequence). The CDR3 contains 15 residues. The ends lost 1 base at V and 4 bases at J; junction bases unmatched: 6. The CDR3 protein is CASSIGDRAVYGYTF. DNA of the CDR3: TGTGCCAGTAGTATAGGAGACAGGGCTGTCTATGGCTACACCTTC.

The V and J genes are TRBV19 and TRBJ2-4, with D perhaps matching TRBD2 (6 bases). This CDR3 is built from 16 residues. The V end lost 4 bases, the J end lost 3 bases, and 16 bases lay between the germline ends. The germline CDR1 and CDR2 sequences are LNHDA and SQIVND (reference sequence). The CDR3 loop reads CASSREAPRVKNIQYF. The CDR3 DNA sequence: TGTGCCAGTAGTAGGGAGGCCCCTCGGGTCAAAAACATTCAGTACTTC.

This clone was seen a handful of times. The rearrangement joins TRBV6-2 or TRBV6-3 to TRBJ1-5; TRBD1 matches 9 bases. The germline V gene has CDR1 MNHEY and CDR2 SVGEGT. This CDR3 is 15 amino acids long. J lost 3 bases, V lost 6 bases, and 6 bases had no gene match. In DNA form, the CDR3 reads TGTGCCAGCAGATACCGGGACAGGGCCAATCAGCCCCAGCATTTT. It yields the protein CASRYRDRANQPQHF.

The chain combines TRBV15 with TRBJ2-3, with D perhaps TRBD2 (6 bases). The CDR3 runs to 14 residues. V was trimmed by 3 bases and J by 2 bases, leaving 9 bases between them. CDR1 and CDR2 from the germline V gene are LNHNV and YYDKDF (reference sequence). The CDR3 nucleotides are TGTGCCACCAGCAGTGGACTATACACAGATACGCAGTATTTT. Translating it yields CATSSGLYTDTQYF.

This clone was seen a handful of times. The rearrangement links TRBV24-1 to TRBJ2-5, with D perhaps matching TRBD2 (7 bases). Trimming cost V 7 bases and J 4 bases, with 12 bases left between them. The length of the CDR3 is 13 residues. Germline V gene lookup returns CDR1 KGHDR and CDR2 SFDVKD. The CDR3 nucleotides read TGTGCCACCAGCGGAGGGGGGGGAGAGACCCAGTACTTC. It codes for CATSGGGGETQYF.

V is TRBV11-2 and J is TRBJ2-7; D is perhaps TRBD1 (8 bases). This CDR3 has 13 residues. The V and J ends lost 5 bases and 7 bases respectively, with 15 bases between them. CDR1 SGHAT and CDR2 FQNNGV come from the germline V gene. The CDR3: CASSTGGGYEQYF. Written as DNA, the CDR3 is TGTGCCAGCAGCACAGGGGGGGGTTATGAGCAGTACTTC.